The rows below give T cell receptor beta chains drawn from one sample of a study of blood T cell repertoires in COVID-19. The assay was immunoSEQ multiplex PCR, and TCRdb's table has in-frame clones only and misses some. The table includes roughly 94,000 clones, roughly 88% detected once. The sample taken for sequencing was peripheral blood. The receptor source for this set is a man aged 55 to 70 with acute or convalescent COVID-19. Each CDR3 is given with its conserved first and last residue. Each record gives: J gene, D gene, clone size, V gene, CDR3 protein, CDR3 DNA. D genes are given only for firm matches. Not all rows give a size; the values are once, few, many and, for expanded clones, a class.

>TRBJ1-4|TRBD1|.|TRBV18
CASSPPGTGNEKLFF
TGTGCCAGCTCACCACCCGGGACAGGGAATGAAAAACTGTTTTTT
>TRBJ1-2|.|.|TRBV12-3/TRBV12-4
CASSLYSYGYTF
TGTGCCAGCAGTTTATACAGCTATGGCTACACCTTC
>TRBJ2-3|.|.|TRBV10-3
CAISVSQTSTDTQYF
TGTGCCATCAGTGTATCCCAAACTAGCACAGATACGCAGTATTTT
>TRBJ1-2|TRBD1|.|TRBV28
CASSLSDRGDYGYTF
TGTGCCAGCAGTCTCTCGGACAGGGGCGACTATGGCTACACCTTC
>TRBJ1-6|.|.|TRBV5-1
CASSLAGRSPLHF
TGCGCCAGCAGCTTGGCAGGCAGATCACCCCTCCACTTT
>TRBJ2-2|.|.|TRBV25-1
CASTWATGELFF
TGTGCCAGCACCTGGGCCACCGGGGAGCTGTTTTTT
>TRBJ1-6|TRBD1|once|TRBV5-1
CASSLAGGGGNNSPLHF
TGCGCCAGCAGCTTGGCCGGAGGGGGCGGGAATAATTCACCCCTCCACTTT
>TRBJ2-5|TRBD2|once|TRBV2
CANGGGRRETQYF
TGTGCCAACGGCGGGGGGCGAAGGGAGACCCAGTACTTC
>TRBJ2-3|TRBD1|.|TRBV19
CASRAGTGGVHTQYF
TGTGCCAGTCGGGCGGGGACAGGGGGCGTACATACGCAGTATTTT
>TRBJ1-1|.|few|TRBV25-1
CASSWNGGMNTEAFF
TGTGCCAGCTCCTGGAATGGCGGGATGAACACTGAAGCTTTCTTT
>TRBJ1-2|TRBD1|once|TRBV28
CASSSGTGGGYTF
TGTGCCAGCAGTTCCGGGACAGGGGGTGGCTACACCTTC
>TRBJ2-3|.|.|TRBV27
CASSFRENTDTQYF
TGTGCCAGCAGTTTCCGAGAAAACACAGATACGCAGTATTTT
>TRBJ2-3|.|.|TRBV3-1/TRBV3-2
CASSRSGSTDTQYF
TGTGCCAGCAGCCGTAGCGGCAGCACAGATACGCAGTATTTT
>TRBJ1-6|.|.|TRBV4-3
CASSQAQGNSPLHF
TGCGCCAGCAGCCAAGCTCAGGGGAATTCACCCCTCCACTTT
>TRBJ2-1|TRBD2|.|TRBV2
CASSGAGSSYNEQFF
TGTGCCAGCAGTGGAGCGGGGAGCTCCTACAATGAGCAGTTCTTC
>TRBJ1-5|.|few|TRBV27
CASSHGSGAGNQPQHF
TGTGCCAGCAGCCACGGTTCAGGGGCTGGCAATCAGCCCCAGCATTTT
>TRBJ1-5|.|.|TRBV6-1
CASSEGGHLIKGHNQPQHF
TGTGCCAGCAGTGAAGGCGGACACCTGATTAAGGGTCACAATCAGCCCCAGCATTTT
>TRBJ1-1|TRBD1|few|TRBV7-9
CASSFWTGGVAEAFF
TGTGCCAGCAGCTTTTGGACAGGGGGCGTCGCTGAAGCTTTCTTT
>TRBJ1-5|.|once|TRBV19
CASHPSQSNQPQHF
TGTGCCAGTCACCCCTCCCAGAGCAATCAGCCCCAGCATTTT
>TRBJ2-1|TRBD2|once|TRBV27
CASRLAGGNYNEQFF
TGTGCCAGCAGACTAGCGGGGGGCAACTACAATGAGCAGTTCTTC
>TRBJ2-6|.|.|TRBV11-2
CASSPKRARRFSGANVLTF
TGTGCCAGCAGCCCCAAGCGGGCCAGGAGATTCTCTGGGGCCAACGTCCTGACTTTC
>TRBJ2-5|TRBD2|.|TRBV30
CAWSGSGGGQETQYF
TGTGCCTGGAGTGGCAGCGGGGGAGGCCAAGAGACCCAGTACTTC
>TRBJ2-5|TRBD1|.|TRBV20-1
CSASNRGETQYF
TGCAGTGCTAGTAACAGGGGGGAGACCCAGTACTTC
>TRBJ2-3|.|.|TRBV28
CASSPLRGGHSTDTQYF
TGTGCCAGCAGTCCCTTGAGGGGGGGCCATTCCACAGATACGCAGTATTTT